This entry lists 32 T cell receptor beta chains sequenced from one sample in a study of blood T cell repertoires in COVID-19. TCRdb's copy holds only in-frame clones and misses some; the assay was immunoSEQ multiplex PCR. Of about 99,000 clones in the sample, 84% are singletons; the top ten hold approximately 2%. What was sequenced was peripheral blood. The receptors were gathered from a man in his sixties or seventies with active or convalescent COVID-19.

This rearrangement joins TRBV5-6 to TRBJ2-7; D unresolved. V was cut by 1 base and J by 5 bases, with 16 bases left in between. CDR1 and CDR2 from the germline V gene are SGHDT and YYEEEE. The CDR3 has 15 amino acids. For the CDR3, the DNA is TGTGCCAGCAGCTTGAGCCGTCCGGCGGTTAACGAGCAGTACTTC. It translates to CASSLSRPAVNEQYF.

The rearrangement uses TRBV5-6 and TRBJ2-1; TRBD1 might be the D (5 bases). The CDR3 is made up of 15 amino acids. The V gene's germline CDR1 is SGHDT and CDR2 YYEEEE. Trimming pared 0 bases from V and 15 bases from J, leaving 22 bases between. This CDR3 reads CASSLALRARGRRFF. CDR3 nucleotides: TGTGCCAGCAGCTTGGCCCTTAGGGCAAGGGGAAGGCGGTTCTTC.

This chain connects TRBV19 to TRBJ2-2; possible D gene TRBD1, 6 bases. This CDR3 comprises 18 residues. V lost 4 bases to trimming and J lost 0 bases, with 18 bases between them. Germline V gene data show CDR1 as LNHDA and CDR2 as SQIVND (reference sequence). CDR3 residues: CASSRGGHGAANTGELFF. The DNA for the CDR3 is TGTGCCAGTAGTAGAGGGGGTCACGGGGCCGCGAACACCGGGGAGCTGTTTTTT.

V and J are TRBV5-5 and TRBJ2-6, with no clear D. In germline, CDR1 is SGHKS, CDR2 YYEKEE (reference sequence). The CDR3 loop spans 16 amino acids. The V end was cut by 4 bases, the J end by 4 bases, with 15 bases between. DNA for the CDR3: TGTGCCAGCAGCCCCTTTCCGGGTACAGGGGCCAACGTCCTGACTTTC. This sequence encodes CASSPFPGTGANVLTF.

The chain carries TRBV19 and TRBJ1-4; TRBD1 agrees at 9 bases. Losses at the gene ends were 10 bases for V and 8 bases for J; bases not matched to a gene: 8. CDR3 size: 13 residues. Germline CDR1 and CDR2: LNHDA and SQIVND (reference sequence). The CDR3: CATQDRGNEKLFF. For the CDR3, the DNA is TGTGCCACCCAGGACAGGGGTAACGAAAAACTGTTTTTT.

J is TRBJ1-4 and V is TRBV1; whether TRBD1, the table's D call, matches the DNA was not checked. TRBV1 is a known pseudogene. This CDR3 spans 16 amino acids. The CDR3 DNA sequence: TGCACCAGCAGCCAAGAGGGTAGGGGGCAGAGTGAAAAACTGTTTTTT. Translating gives CTSSQEGRGQSEKLFF.

A few counts support this clone. This chain links TRBV18 with TRBJ2-5, with 7 bases aligning to TRBD2. CDR1 and CDR2 from the germline V gene are KGHSH and LQKENI. This CDR3 region has 13 residues. V lost 8 bases and J lost 5; bases outside the gene matches: 8. CDR3 loop: CASTTSLTETQYF. CDR3 DNA sequence: TGTGCCAGCACGACTAGCCTCACGGAGACCCAGTACTTC.

V gene TRBV4-1 combines with J gene TRBJ2-1; D gene unclear. Germline loops: CDR1 MGHRA, CDR2 YSYEKL. Trimming pared 2 bases from V and 9 bases from J, leaving 8 bases between. The CDR3 has 12 amino acids. CDR3 residues: CASSQRSFEQFF. The CDR3 DNA sequence: TGCGCCAGCAGCCAACGGAGCTTTGAGCAGTTCTTC.

This clone was counted between two and nine times. The chain links TRBV10-3 to TRBJ2-7; TRBD2 agrees at 9 bases. The V gene's germline CDR1 is ENHRY and CDR2 SYGVKD. The CDR3 consists of 14 residues. J gave up 5 bases and V 4 bases, and 6 bases lay outside the gene matches. The CDR3 loop reads CAISAPGLAHEQYF. For the CDR3, the DNA is TGTGCCATCAGTGCCCCGGGACTAGCCCACGAGCAGTACTTC.

This rearrangement joins TRBV6-1 to TRBJ2-7; maybe TRBD2 (6 bases). The V end was cut by 2 bases, the J end by 2 bases, with 16 bases between. Germline V gene lookup returns CDR1 MNHNS and CDR2 SASEGT. The CDR3 contains 16 residues. The chain's CDR3 is CASSESSSATTYEQYF. The CDR3, as DNA: TGTGCCAGCAGTGAATCTTCTAGCGCCACCACCTACGAGCAGTACTTC.

The chain joins TRBV2 to TRBJ1-5, with TRBD1 matching over 8 bases. The CDR3 has 15 amino acids. Looked up from germline, CDR1 is SNHLY and CDR2 is FYNNEI. V lost 6 bases and J lost 4; bases outside the gene matches: 8. The CDR3 sequence is CASSAQGAGNQPQHF. The CDR3 region has the DNA TGTGCCAGCAGCGCCCAGGGGGCTGGTAATCAGCCCCAGCATTTT.

This clone showed up just once. The chain is built from TRBV29-1 and TRBJ2-1; D gene unclear. Trimming cost V 2 bases and J 1 base, with 9 bases left between them. Per germline, CDR1 SQVTM and CDR2 ANQGSEA. This CDR3 spans 14 amino acids. The CDR3 spells CSVELAKSYNEQFF. CDR3 DNA: TGCAGCGTTGAACTCGCGAAATCCTACAATGAGCAGTTCTTC.

This clone has a single count. The chain links TRBV5-1 to TRBJ2-5, with 10 bases matching TRBD1. CDR3 length: 17 residues. Trimming removed 0 bases from V and 4 bases from J; junction bases left unmatched: 9. Per the germline V gene, CDR1 is SGHRS and CDR2 is YFSETQ. CDR3 in DNA: TGCGCCAGCAGCTTGGAATCAGACAGGGGGCTTTTAGAGACCCAGTACTTC. It encodes CASSLESDRGLLETQYF.

The chain employs TRBV27 and TRBJ2-7, with 7 bases fitting TRBD2. This CDR3 is 13 amino acids long. Germline V gene lookup returns CDR1 MNHEY and CDR2 SMNVEV (reference sequence). The J segment lost 4 bases and the V segment lost 4 bases, leaving 4 bases of the junction unmatched. The CDR3 nucleotides are TGTGCCAGCAGTTCTAGCGGTCCTTACGAGCAGTACTTC. Its protein product is CASSSSGPYEQYF.

V is TRBV10-2 and J is TRBJ1-1, with 9 bases matching TRBD1. The CDR3 runs 14 residues. Germline V gene data show CDR1 as WSHSY and CDR2 as SAAADI. V was clipped by 5 bases and J by 6 bases; unmatched bases: 7. CDR3 residues: CASSPDRGGAEAFF. The CDR3 nucleotides read TGCGCCAGCAGTCCGGACAGGGGTGGGGCTGAAGCTTTCTTT.

This chain links TRBV5-6 with TRBJ2-2; 11 bases align to TRBD1. Germline trimming cut 4 bases from V and 0 bases from J; bases unmatched to any gene: 2. The CDR3 is made up of 16 amino acids. Looked up from germline, CDR1 is SGHDT and CDR2 is YYEEEE. CDR3 sequence: CASSRTGGPNTGELFF. The CDR3 DNA is TGTGCCAGCAGCCGGACAGGGGGCCCGAACACCGGGGAGCTGTTTTTT.

This sequence joins TRBV6-5 and TRBJ2-7, with TRBD1 as a possible D gene (5 bases). Trimming stripped 7 bases from V and 4 bases from J, with 17 bases between. Germline V CDR1 and CDR2: MNHEY, SVGAGI. This CDR3 contains 14 residues. The CDR3 nucleotides read TGTGCCAGCAACCCAGGGTGGGGTGCTTACGAGCAGTACTTC. Amino acids: CASNPGWGAYEQYF.

The chain couples TRBV19 to TRBJ2-3; 8 bases align to TRBD2. CDR3 length: 19 amino acids. V shed 6 bases and J 6 bases; nucleotides not matched to a gene: 23. The V gene's germline CDR1 is LNHDA and CDR2 SQIVND (reference sequence). The CDR3 region is CASSNKNGGAWGQLDTQYF. CDR3 DNA: TGTGCCAGTAGCAACAAGAACGGGGGGGCTTGGGGCCAACTGGATACGCAGTATTTT. Drawing the rest from reference TRBV19 and TRBJ2-3, the complete variable domain is DGGITQSPKYLFRKEGQNVTLSCEQNLNHDAMYWYRQDPGQGLRLIYYSQIVNDFQKGDIAEGYSVSREKKESFPLTVTSAQKNPTAFYLCASSNKNGGAWGQLDTQYFGPGTRLTVL.

This chain joins TRBV28 and TRBJ1-2, with D tentatively TRBD1 (6 bases). This CDR3 comprises 13 residues. Germline loops: CDR1 MDHEN, CDR2 SYDVKM. V lost 6 bases, J lost 2 bases, and 10 bases lay in between. Here the CDR3 reads CASSEGGNYGYTF. The CDR3 DNA sequence: TGTGCCAGCAGCGAGGGGGGGAACTATGGCTACACCTTC.

The V and J genes are TRBV25-1 and TRBJ2-7; the match to TRBD1 covers 8 bases. Per the germline V gene, CDR1 is MGHDK and CDR2 is SYGVNS. The CDR3 extends over 12 amino acids. Trimming took 3 bases from V and 6 from J; bases not matched to a gene: 1. The chain's CDR3 is CASSDGTGEQYF. DNA of the CDR3: TGTGCCAGCAGTGATGGGACAGGCGAGCAGTACTTC.

V usage is TRBV5-4 and J usage is TRBJ1-2; D is perhaps TRBD1 (5 bases). V was trimmed by 0 bases and J by 7 bases, leaving 10 bases between them. Per the germline V gene, CDR1 is SGHNT and CDR2 is YYREEE (reference sequence). This CDR3 has 13 residues. Here the CDR3 reads CASSLEGSAGYTF. CDR3 sequence (DNA): TGTGCCAGCAGCTTGGAGGGGTCCGCTGGCTACACCTTC.

This clone showed up just a few times. The V and J genes are TRBV2 and TRBJ1-6; 10 positions match TRBD1. The length of the CDR3 is 14 residues. Germline trimming cut 3 bases from V and 10 bases from J; bases unmatched to any gene: 3. The germline gives CDR1 SNHLY, CDR2 FYNNEI. The CDR3 coding sequence is TGTGCCAGCAGTGATGGGACAGGGGAATCACCCCTCCACTTT. Translated: CASSDGTGESPLHF.

The chain links TRBV5-1 to TRBJ2-7; D possibly corresponds to TRBD2 (6 bases). The CDR3 contains 16 residues. The germline V and J ends were trimmed by 4 bases and 6 bases, with 23 bases remaining between them. Germline lookup yields CDR1 SGHRS and CDR2 YFSETQ. CDR3 in amino acids: CASSPSGQGLSAEQYF. As DNA, the CDR3 is TGCGCCAGCAGCCCCTCAGGGCAGGGACTCTCGGCCGAGCAGTACTTC.

This clone has only one observation. V gene TRBV28 combines with J gene TRBJ1-3; 8 bases align to TRBD1. CDR3 size: 15 residues. V lost 4 bases, J lost 4 bases, and 6 bases stayed unmatched. The germline V gene has CDR1 MDHEN and CDR2 SYDVKM. CDR3 sequence: CASSSLGDRGNTIYF. CDR3 in DNA: TGTGCCAGCAGTTCCTTGGGGGACAGGGGAAACACCATATATTTT.

The chain couples TRBV5-1 to TRBJ2-3; TRBD1 matches 9 bases. The CDR3 is 16 amino acids. V dropped 0 bases and J dropped 4; count of bases not matched to a gene: 6. CDR1 and CDR2 from the germline V gene are SGHRS and YFSETQ. This chain's CDR3 is CASSLGQGGIADTQYF. The CDR3 DNA reads TGCGCCAGCAGCTTGGGACAGGGGGGCATAGCAGATACGCAGTATTTT.

This chain joins TRBV5-4 and TRBJ1-2; maybe TRBD1 (5 bases). CDR1 is SGHNT, CDR2 YYREEE, per germline (reference sequence). The CDR3 is 16 residues long. Trimming took 0 bases from V and 8 from J, leaving 20 bases between them. The DNA for the CDR3 is TGTGCCAGCAGCTTGGCTGGGACTCCCCCCCACGACGGCTACACCTTC. Encoded protein: CASSLAGTPPHDGYTF.

This clone has a single count. V and J are TRBV12-3 or TRBV12-4 and TRBJ1-2, with a possible D match to TRBD1 (5 bases). The CDR3 contains 12 residues. V lost 1 base, J lost 7 bases, and 7 bases lay in between. This CDR3 is CASSLEGFGYTF. The CDR3 DNA is TGTGCCAGCAGTTTAGAGGGGTTTGGCTACACCTTC.

The rearrangement joins TRBV25-1 to TRBJ2-5; 8 bases fit TRBD2. V trimming: 2 bases; J trimming: 7 bases; junction bases outside the gene matches: 6. CDR3 size: 14 residues. CDR1 and CDR2 (germline): MGHDK, SYGVNS. The CDR3 loop reads CASSEGTREGTQYF. CDR3 bases: TGTGCCAGCAGTGAAGGGACTAGAGAGGGGACCCAGTACTTC. Full variable domain (missing parts from reference TRBV25-1 and TRBJ2-5): EADIYQTPRYLVIGTGKKITLECSQTMGHDKMYWYQQDPGMELHLIHYSYGVNSTEKGDLSSESTVSRIRTEHFPLTLESARPSHTSQYLCASSEGTREGTQYFGPGTRLLVL.

This chain uses TRBV6-5 with TRBJ1-1; 7 bases match TRBD1. Germline V gene data show CDR1 as MNHEY and CDR2 as SVGAGI. V lost 4 bases and J lost 0; bases outside the gene matches: 5. This CDR3 comprises 15 residues. CDR3 region: CASSFAGTVNTEAFF. The DNA for the CDR3 is TGTGCCAGCAGTTTCGCCGGGACAGTGAACACTGAAGCTTTCTTT.

This clone has only a few counts. The genes are TRBV5-6 and TRBJ1-5; D might be TRBD1 (5 bases). The CDR3 covers 14 residues. Trimming pared 2 bases from V and 3 bases from J, leaving 9 bases between. The V gene's germline CDR1 is SGHDT and CDR2 YYEEEE. The CDR3 is CASSLGAPNQPQHF. The CDR3 DNA is TGTGCCAGCAGCTTAGGGGCACCCAATCAGCCCCAGCATTTT.

The chain links TRBV11-2 to TRBJ1-1; perhaps TRBD1 as D (5 bases). The CDR3 is 14 residues long. V lost 5 bases and J 1 base, leaving 11 bases between the germline ends. The germline CDR1 and CDR2 sequences are SGHAT and FQNNGV. The CDR3 spells CASSLGGGNTEAFF. In nucleotides, the CDR3 is TGTGCCAGCAGCCTCGGGGGGGGGAACACTGAAGCTTTCTTT.

The gene calls are TRBV5-1 and TRBJ2-4; no clear D. The CDR3 sequence is 12 residues long. The germline gives CDR1 SGHRS, CDR2 YFSETQ. The V and J ends lost 0 bases and 8 bases respectively, with 6 bases between them. Written as DNA, the CDR3 is TGCGCCAGCAGCTTGGACGGTTACATTCAGTACTTC. This encodes CASSLDGYIQYF.